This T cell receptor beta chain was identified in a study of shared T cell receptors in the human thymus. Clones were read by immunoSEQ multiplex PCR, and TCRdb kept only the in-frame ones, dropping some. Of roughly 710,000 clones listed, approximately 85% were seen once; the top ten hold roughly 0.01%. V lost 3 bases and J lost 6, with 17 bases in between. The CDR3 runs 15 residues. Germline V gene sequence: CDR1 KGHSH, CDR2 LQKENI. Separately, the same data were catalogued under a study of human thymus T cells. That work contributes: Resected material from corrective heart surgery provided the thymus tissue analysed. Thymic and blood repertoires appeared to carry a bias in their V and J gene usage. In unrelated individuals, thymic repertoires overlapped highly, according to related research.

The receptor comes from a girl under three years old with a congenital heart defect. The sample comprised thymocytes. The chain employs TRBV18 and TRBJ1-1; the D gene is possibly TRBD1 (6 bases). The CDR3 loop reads CASSPPAGANAEAFF. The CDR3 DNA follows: TGTGCCAGCTCACCCCCCGCGGGGGCAAACGCTGAAGCTTTCTTT. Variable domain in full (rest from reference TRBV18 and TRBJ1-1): NAGVMQNPRHLVRRRGQEARLRCSPMKGHSHVYWYRQLPEEGLKFMVYLQKENIIDESGMPKERFSAEFPKEGPSILRIQQVVRGDSAAYFCASSPPAGANAEAFFGQGTRLTVV.